A single sample gave rise to the 19 T cell receptor beta chains below, sequenced in a study of T cells in Graves' hyperthyroidism and ophthalmopathy (dated by TCRdb to about 2019). The receptor library was made with multiplex PCR. Instrument used: Illumina HiSeq 2000. TCR beta CDR3 regions were amplified from RNA transcripts. For the first round of RT-PCR on the TCR CDR3, the HTBI primer set was used together with the Qiagen OneStep RT-PCR kit. TCRdb handled the public reads itself, with Q25 trimming in fastp and clone calling in MiXCR, and kept productive beta chains. Records with the same CDR3 protein are collapsed into one entry carrying the most frequent genes and DNA. For this sample there are around 620,000 distinct CDR3 sequences; around 15% appear just once. The ten largest clones take up about 3.8% of the sample. Source material: blood. These receptors all stem from a woman younger than 45 with Graves' hyperthyroidism.

The genes are TRBV11-2 and TRBJ1-1, with D tentatively TRBD1 (6 bases). This CDR3 contains 15 residues. The V and J ends lost 3 bases and 1 base respectively, with 12 bases between them. CDR1 SGHAT and CDR2 FQNNGV come from the germline V gene. This chain's CDR3 is CASSFRLGQNTEAFF. CDR3 DNA sequence: TGTGCCAGCAGCTTTCGACTGGGACAGAACACTGAAGCTTTCTTT.

A note on this clonotype: A much larger clone differs by one base, so this may be a read error. The V gene is TRBV6-1, the J gene TRBJ2-3; D call uncertain. Trimming took off 8 bases at V and 7 bases at J, with 16 bases between the two ends. The germline V gene encodes CDR1 MNHNS and CDR2 SASEGT. The CDR3 length is 13 residues. CDR3 sequence: CASAEAHRNTQYF. CDR3 nucleotide sequence: TGTGCCAGCGCCGAAGCACATCGAAATACGCAGTATTTT.

This clonotype was picked up many times. This chain links TRBV11-1 with TRBJ2-1, with 10 bases identical to TRBD1. The CDR3 consists of 15 residues. The germline V gene has CDR1 SGHAT and CDR2 FQDESV (reference sequence). J was trimmed by 8 bases and V by 5 bases; bases with no gene match: 9. For the CDR3, the DNA is TGTGCCAGCAGCCCCAGGGACAGGGGTGAGGATGAGCAGTTCTTC. Residues: CASSPRDRGEDEQFF.

There are a few counts of this clonotype. The chain is built from TRBV2 and TRBJ1-2; D possibly corresponds to TRBD1 (5 bases). This CDR3 has 13 amino acids. In germline, CDR1 is SNHLY, CDR2 FYNNEI. Trimming stripped 4 bases from V and 4 bases from J, with 10 bases between. The CDR3 nucleotides are TGTGCCAGCAGTGGGGGACCCCTCTATGGCTACACCTTC. Protein product: CASSGGPLYGYTF.

This clonotype was seen more than once but under ten times. The rearrangement joins TRBV15 to TRBJ2-2; D is possibly TRBD1 (6 bases). CDR1 and CDR2 from the germline V gene are LNHNV and YYDKDF (reference sequence). V was pared by 7 bases and J by 4 bases, with 13 bases between. The CDR3 spans 14 residues. CDR3 bases: TGTGCCACCACGGGACATAGTAGCACCGGGGAGCTGTTTTTT. This sequence encodes CATTGHSSTGELFF.

This clonotype was counted at least ten times. V usage is TRBV12-3 or TRBV12-4 and J usage is TRBJ2-5; no definite D call. V was trimmed by 3 bases and J by 3 bases, leaving 8 bases between them. The CDR3 is made up of 13 amino acids. The DNA of the CDR3 is TGTGCCAGCAGTTTCGACACTGAAGAGACCCAGTACTTC. Amino acid sequence: CASSFDTEETQYF.

This clonotype was counted only a few times. The chain recombines TRBV5-1 with TRBJ2-1; 7 nucleotides agree with TRBD2. The CDR3 runs to 16 residues. V trimming: 3 bases; J trimming: 0 bases; junction bases outside the gene matches: 6. Germline-derived CDR1 and CDR2 are SGHRS and YFSETQ. The CDR3 region has the DNA TGCGCCAGCAGCTCGGGGGGTTGGGACTCCTACAATGAGCAGTTCTTC. It yields the protein CASSSGGWDSYNEQFF.

There are many counts of this clonotype. V usage is TRBV5-1 and J usage is TRBJ1-4; TRBD1 is a possible D gene (6 bases). Trimming shortened V by 5 bases and J by 5 bases, and 13 bases separated the two germline ends. From germline, CDR1 is SGHRS and CDR2 YFSETQ. The CDR3 contains 14 residues. The DNA of the CDR3 is TGCGCCAGCAGAATGGACAGCACAAATGAAAAACTGTTTTTT. It encodes CASRMDSTNEKLFF.

This clonotype was observed many times. This chain joins TRBV27 and TRBJ1-2; D unresolved. The CDR3 spans 13 residues. Germline assignment: CDR1 MNHEY and CDR2 SMNVEV (reference sequence). V was trimmed by 6 bases and J by 0 bases, leaving 8 bases between them. The CDR3 is CASRGASNYGYTF. The CDR3 coding sequence is TGTGCCAGCAGGGGCGCTTCTAACTATGGCTACACCTTC.

The chain recombines TRBV4-2 with TRBJ2-2; possibly TRBD2 for D (6 bases). The CDR3 length is 16 residues. The germline V and J ends were trimmed by 3 bases and 0 bases, with 11 bases remaining between them. CDR1 is LGHNA and CDR2 is YNFKEQ in the germline V gene. This chain's CDR3 is CASSHDGGANTGELFF. The CDR3 nucleotides are TGTGCCAGCAGCCATGACGGAGGGGCGAACACCGGGGAGCTGTTTTTT.

This clonotype was counted ten times or more. The chain employs TRBV29-1 and TRBJ2-5; D is undetermined. Germline assignment: CDR1 SQVTM and CDR2 ANQGSEA. The CDR3 runs to 12 residues. The germline V and J ends were trimmed by 6 bases and 2 bases, with 10 bases remaining between them. CDR3 bases: TGCAGCGTCCCGACGGATCAAGAGACCCAGTACTTC. This gives the protein CSVPTDQETQYF. The entire variable domain, with the rest obtained from reference TRBV29-1 and TRBJ2-5, is as follows: SAVISQKPSRDICQRGTSLTIQCQVDSQVTMMFWYRQQPGQSLTLIATANQGSEATYESGFVIDKFPISRPNLTFSTLTVSNMSPEDSSIYLCSVPTDQETQYFGPGTRLLVL.

The table lists this clonotype with a few counts. The chain combines TRBV20-1 with TRBJ1-5, with 10 nucleotides matching TRBD1. V lost 6 bases to trimming and J lost 3 bases; unmatched junction nucleotides: 11. Germline CDR1 and CDR2: DFQATT and SNEGSKA (reference sequence). This CDR3 region has 16 residues. The CDR3 spells CSALARDRGANQPQHF. The CDR3 bases are TGCAGTGCCCTTGCGAGGGACAGGGGAGCCAATCAGCCCCAGCATTTT.

This clonotype has a count of ten or more. The chain couples TRBV6-1 to TRBJ2-1; D call uncertain. V was clipped by 5 bases and J by 7 bases, with 18 bases between them. This CDR3 contains 15 residues. Germline CDR1 MNHNS, CDR2 SASEGT. CDR3 protein: CASSLDPGLINEQFF. CDR3 DNA: TGTGCCAGCAGTTTGGACCCCGGGTTGATTAATGAGCAGTTCTTC.

This clonotype was counted a few times. The chain uses TRBV6-5 and TRBJ2-1; 13 bases are shared with TRBD2. The V gene's germline CDR1 is MNHEY and CDR2 SVGAGI. The CDR3 is made up of 16 amino acids. V lost 2 bases to trimming and J lost 2 bases; unmatched junction nucleotides: 0. The chain's CDR3 is CASSYGLAGAYNEQFF. CDR3 DNA: TGTGCCAGCAGTTACGGACTAGCGGGAGCCTACAATGAGCAGTTCTTC.

This clonotype was observed a few times. The gene calls are TRBV5-1 and TRBJ2-3; 8 nucleotides line up with TRBD2. The CDR3 has 15 amino acids. The germline gives CDR1 SGHRS, CDR2 YFSETQ. V lost 7 bases to trimming and J lost 0 bases; unmatched junction nucleotides: 7. The DNA for the CDR3 is TGCGCCAGCGACAGACTAGCGCCAAGCACAGATACGCAGTATTTT. Translated: CASDRLAPSTDTQYF.

On this clonotype itself: Being one base from a much bigger clone, this may be a read error. V gene TRBV12-3 or TRBV12-4 combines with J gene TRBJ2-3; no reliable D call. There are 14 residues in the CDR3. CDR3 sequence reads: CASSLSPGTDTHYF. The CDR3 DNA follows: TGTGCCAGCAGTTTATCCCCGGGCACAGATACGCACTATTTT.

This clonotype appeared many times. The chain couples TRBV5-1 to TRBJ2-1; 8 positions match TRBD2. V lost 0 bases to trimming and J lost 4 bases; unmatched junction nucleotides: 3. The CDR3 runs to 15 residues. Germline-derived CDR1 and CDR2 are SGHRS and YFSETQ. CDR3 region: CASSLAEREYNEQFF. Here the CDR3 DNA reads TGCGCCAGCAGCTTGGCCGAGCGGGAGTACAATGAGCAGTTCTTC. The whole variable domain, remainder taken from reference TRBV5-1 and TRBJ2-1, is KAGVTQTPRYLIKTRGQQVTLSCSPISGHRSVSWYQQTPGQGLQFLFEYFSETQRNKGNFPGRFSGRQFSNSRSEMNVSTLELGDSALYLCASSLAEREYNEQFFGPGTRLTVL.

Worth noting for this clonotype: A read error is possible here, since a much larger clone lies one base away. The chain carries TRBV27 and TRBJ2-1, with unresolved D. Per germline, CDR1 MNHEY and CDR2 SMNVEV (reference sequence). The germline V and J ends were trimmed by 5 bases and 4 bases, with 15 bases remaining between them. The CDR3 contains 15 residues. Written as DNA, the CDR3 is TGTGCCAGCAGTGAATCGGACGGATTATACAATGAGCAGTTCTTC. It yields the protein CASSESDGLYNEQFF.

This chain joins TRBV28 and TRBJ2-2; 9 bases agree with TRBD2. With V trimmed by 2 bases and J by 7 bases, 14 bases remained unmatched. The CDR3 length is 18 residues. The germline CDR1 and CDR2 sequences are MDHEN and SYDVKM. The CDR3 loop is CASSLLMSSGKQYGELFF. Here the CDR3 DNA reads TGTGCCAGCAGTTTACTTATGTCTAGCGGGAAACAATACGGGGAGCTGTTTTTT.